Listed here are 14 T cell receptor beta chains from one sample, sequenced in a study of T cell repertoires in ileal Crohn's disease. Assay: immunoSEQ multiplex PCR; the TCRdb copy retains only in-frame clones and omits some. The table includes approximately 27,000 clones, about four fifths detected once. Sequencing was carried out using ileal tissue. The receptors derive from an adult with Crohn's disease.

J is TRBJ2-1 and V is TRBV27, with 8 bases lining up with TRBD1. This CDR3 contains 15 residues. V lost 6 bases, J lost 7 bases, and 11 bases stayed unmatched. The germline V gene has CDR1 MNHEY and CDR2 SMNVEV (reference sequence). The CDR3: CASRLPGQDSNEQFF. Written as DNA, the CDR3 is TGTGCCAGCAGACTTCCGGGACAGGACTCTAATGAGCAGTTCTTC.

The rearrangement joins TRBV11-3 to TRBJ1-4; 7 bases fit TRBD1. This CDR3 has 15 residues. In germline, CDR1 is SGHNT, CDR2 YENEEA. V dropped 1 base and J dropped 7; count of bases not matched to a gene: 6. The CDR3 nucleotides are TGTGCCAGCAGCTTAGTCGACAGGGTGGTTGAAAAACTGTTTTTT. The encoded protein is CASSLVDRVVEKLFF.

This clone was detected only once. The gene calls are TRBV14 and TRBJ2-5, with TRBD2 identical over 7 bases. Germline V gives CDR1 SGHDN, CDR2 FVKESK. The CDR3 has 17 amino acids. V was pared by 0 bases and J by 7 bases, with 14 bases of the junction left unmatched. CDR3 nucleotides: TGTGCCAGCAGCCAAGAGTTCGGCGTGCGGGGGACCGGGACCCAGTACTTC. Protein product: CASSQEFGVRGTGTQYF.

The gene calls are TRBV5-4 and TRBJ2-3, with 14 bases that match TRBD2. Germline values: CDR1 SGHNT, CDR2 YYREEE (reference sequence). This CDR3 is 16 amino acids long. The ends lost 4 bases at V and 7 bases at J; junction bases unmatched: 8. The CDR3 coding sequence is TGTGCCAGCAGCCCAGGGACTAGCGGGAGTTGGAATACGCAGTATTTT. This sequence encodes CASSPGTSGSWNTQYF.

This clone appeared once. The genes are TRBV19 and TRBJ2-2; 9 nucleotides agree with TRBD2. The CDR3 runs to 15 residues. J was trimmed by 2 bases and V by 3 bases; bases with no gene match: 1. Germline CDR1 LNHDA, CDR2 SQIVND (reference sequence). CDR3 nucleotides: TGTGCCAGTAGTATTCTAGCGGGAAACACCGGGGAGCTGTTTTTT. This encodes CASSILAGNTGELFF.

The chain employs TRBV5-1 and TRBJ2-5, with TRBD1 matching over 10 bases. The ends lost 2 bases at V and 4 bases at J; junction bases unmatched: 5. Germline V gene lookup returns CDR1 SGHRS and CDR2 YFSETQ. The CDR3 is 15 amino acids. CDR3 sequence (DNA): TGCGCCAGCAGCTTTGAGACAGGGGGCCCAGAGACCCAGTACTTC. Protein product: CASSFETGGPETQYF.

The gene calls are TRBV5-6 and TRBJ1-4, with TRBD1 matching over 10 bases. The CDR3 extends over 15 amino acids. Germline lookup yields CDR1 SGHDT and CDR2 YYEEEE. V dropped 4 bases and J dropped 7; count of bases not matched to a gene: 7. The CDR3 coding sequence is TGTGCCAGCAGCCGATACGGGACAGGGGCTGAAAAACTGTTTTTT. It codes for CASSRYGTGAEKLFF.

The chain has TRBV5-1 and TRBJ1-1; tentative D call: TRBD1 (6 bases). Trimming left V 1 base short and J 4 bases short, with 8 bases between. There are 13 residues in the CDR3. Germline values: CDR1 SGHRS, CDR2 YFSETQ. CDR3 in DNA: TGCGCCAGCAGCTTGACAGGGATCACTGAAGCTTTCTTT. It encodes CASSLTGITEAFF.

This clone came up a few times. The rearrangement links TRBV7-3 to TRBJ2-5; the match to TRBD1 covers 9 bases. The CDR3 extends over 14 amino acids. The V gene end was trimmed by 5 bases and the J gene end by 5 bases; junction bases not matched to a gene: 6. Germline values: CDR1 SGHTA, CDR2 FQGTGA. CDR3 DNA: TGTGCCAGCAGCCAGGACAGGGGTGGGGAGACCCAGTACTTC. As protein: CASSQDRGGETQYF.

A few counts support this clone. The CDR3 region has the DNA TGTGCCAGCAGCCCGAGTGGGGCCGAGGCGCGATTGTACTTC. This sequence encodes CASSPSGAEARLYF. The V gene is TRBV9, the J gene TRBJ2-5, with a tentative D call TRBD1 (5 bases). Per germline, CDR1 SGDLS and CDR2 YYNGEE. This CDR3 is built from 14 residues. The V end lost 4 bases, the J end lost 13 bases, and 23 bases lay between the germline ends. The full variable domain, its missing parts supplied by reference TRBV9 and TRBJ2-5, is DSGVTQTPKHLITATGQRVTLRCSPRSGDLSVYWYQQSLDQGLQFLIQYYNGEERAKGNILERFSAQQFPDLHSELNLSSLELGDSALYFCASSPSGAEARLYFGPGTRLLVL.

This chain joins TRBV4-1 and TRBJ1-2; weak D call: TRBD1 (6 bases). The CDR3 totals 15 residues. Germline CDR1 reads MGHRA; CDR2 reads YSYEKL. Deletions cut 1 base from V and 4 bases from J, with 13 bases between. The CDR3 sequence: CASSQAAGALYGYTF. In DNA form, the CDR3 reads TGCGCCAGCAGCCAAGCTGCAGGGGCCCTCTATGGCTACACCTTC.

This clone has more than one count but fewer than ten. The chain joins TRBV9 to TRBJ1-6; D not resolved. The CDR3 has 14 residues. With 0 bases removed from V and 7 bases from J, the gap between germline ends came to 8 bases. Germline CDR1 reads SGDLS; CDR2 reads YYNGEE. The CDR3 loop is CASSVADTNSPLHF. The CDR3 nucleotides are TGTGCCAGCAGCGTAGCAGACACCAATTCACCCCTCCACTTT.

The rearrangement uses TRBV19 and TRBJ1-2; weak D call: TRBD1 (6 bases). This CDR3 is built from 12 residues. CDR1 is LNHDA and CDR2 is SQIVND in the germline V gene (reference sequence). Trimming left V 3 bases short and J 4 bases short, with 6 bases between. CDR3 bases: TGTGCCAGTAGTATCAGGGGCTATGGCTACACCTTC. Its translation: CASSIRGYGYTF.

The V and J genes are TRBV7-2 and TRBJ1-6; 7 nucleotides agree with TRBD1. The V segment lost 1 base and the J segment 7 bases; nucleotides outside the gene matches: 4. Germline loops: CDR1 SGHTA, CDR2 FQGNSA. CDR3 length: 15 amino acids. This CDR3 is CASSLDDRENSPLHF. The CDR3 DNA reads TGTGCCAGCAGCTTAGACGACAGGGAGAATTCACCCCTCCACTTT.